The rows below give T cell receptor beta chains drawn from one sample of a study of identical twins. MiXCR was run by TCRdb on the 5' RACE reads, yielding one entry per CDR3 protein. The sample contains fewer than 900,000 distinct CDR3 sequences, about 18% of which appear only once. These sequences were also reported in another study, on T cells expressing NK-cell markers.

What was sequenced was PBMCs. These receptor sequences come from a woman younger than 30 in good health. The CDR3 runs from the conserved cysteine through the conserved F or W. Fields, in order: D gene, V gene, J gene, clone size, CDR3 protein, CDR3 DNA. A D gene is named only where the DNA matches it firmly. Clone sizes are given selectively: once, few, many, or a class where the clone is expanded.

NA	TRBV5-1	TRBJ1-4	few	CASSLPGGTDEKLFF	TGCGCCAGCAGCCTCCCGGGAGGTACGGATGAAAAACTGTTTTTT
NA	TRBV12-3/TRBV12-4	TRBJ1-5	few	CASSLYHDSNQPQHF	TGTGCCAGCAGTTTATATCACGATAGCAATCAGCCCCAGCATTTT
NA	TRBV12-3/TRBV12-4	TRBJ2-7	few	CASSLGTVQYF	TGTGCCAGCAGTTTAGGAACGGTGCAGTACTTC
NA	TRBV27	TRBJ2-1	few	CASSLRMGEQFF	TGTGCCAGCAGTTTACGGATGGGTGAGCAGTTCTTC
NA	TRBV12-3/TRBV12-4	TRBJ2-5	few	CASSLGEQTQYF	TGTGCCAGCAGTTTAGGGGAACAGACCCAGTACTTC
NA	TRBV5-1	TRBJ2-3	few	CASSFDTGDTQYF	TGCGCCAGCAGCTTTGACACCGGGGATACGCAGTATTTT
TRBD1	TRBV7-9	TRBJ1-2	NA	CASSFITRTGGSYGYTF	TGTGCCAGCAGTTTTATAACCAGGACAGGGGGTAGCTATGGCTACACCTTC
NA	TRBV5-1	TRBJ2-7	NA	CANDLDRVSYEQYF	TGCGCCAACGACCTGGACAGAGTCTCCTACGAGCAGTACTTC
NA	TRBV2	TRBJ2-5	few	CASKTTGVFQETQYF	TGTGCCAGCAAGACCACGGGAGTCTTCCAAGAGACCCAGTACTTC
NA	TRBV30	TRBJ2-3	few	CAWNDPATSTQYF	TGTGCCTGGAATGATCCCGCGACAAGTACGCAGTATTTT
TRBD1	TRBV2	TRBJ2-3	NA	CASSEGGTGRMQYF	TGTGCCAGCAGTGAAGGGGGGACAGGGAGGATGCAGTATTTT
NA	TRBV9	TRBJ2-1	once	CASSENSPNEQFF	TGTGCCAGCAGCGAGAACAGTCCAAATGAGCAGTTCTTC
NA	TRBV7-8	TRBJ2-6	NA	CASSVGTTGANVLTF	TGTGCCAGCAGCGTAGGGACGACTGGGGCCAACGTCCTGACTTTC
NA	TRBV12-3/TRBV12-4	TRBJ2-3	NA	CASNYRSSGGQRYF	TGTGCCAGCAACTATCGGTCCAGCGGAGGCCAGAGGTATTTT
TRBD2	TRBV7-2	TRBJ2-2	NA	CASRLSGGARTGELFF	TGTGCCAGCCGACTAAGCGGGGGGGCTCGGACCGGGGAGCTGTTTTTT
TRBD2	TRBV7-2	TRBJ2-1	few	CASSSALAGATYNEQFF	TGTGCCAGCAGCTCCGCGCTAGCGGGGGCTACCTACAATGAGCAGTTCTTC
NA	TRBV6-5	TRBJ2-3	NA	CASSYSGGVGDTQYF	TGTGCCAGCAGTTACTCGGGGGGAGTGGGAGATACGCAGTATTTT
NA	TRBV9	TRBJ2-6	NA	CASSDNYNSGANVLTF	TGTGCCAGCAGCGATAACTACAACTCTGGGGCCAACGTCCTGACTTTC
TRBD2	TRBV6-1	TRBJ2-5	NA	CASRHLAGGQETQYF	TGTGCCAGCAGACACCTAGCGGGGGGGCAAGAGACCCAGTACTTC
TRBD1	TRBV5-1	TRBJ2-3	few	CASKEGAVTDTQYF	TGCGCCAGCAAAGAGGGGGCGGTCACAGATACGCAGTATTTT
TRBD2	TRBV20-1	TRBJ2-5	few	CSASQERGGAETQYF	TGCAGTGCTAGTCAGGAGCGGGGGGGCGCAGAGACCCAGTACTTC
NA	TRBV3-1	TRBJ2-7	NA	CASSQFWDSPSEQYF	TGTGCCAGCAGCCAATTTTGGGATTCCCCCTCCGAGCAGTACTTC
NA	TRBV20-1	TRBJ2-1	NA	CSAIDRGRSYNEQFF	TGCAGTGCTATTGATCGGGGGCGATCCTACAATGAGCAGTTCTTC
NA	TRBV20-1	TRBJ2-4	NA	CSARGAEAKNIQYF	TGCAGTGCTAGAGGGGCGGAGGCCAAAAACATTCAGTACTTC
TRBD1	TRBV2	TRBJ2-3	NA	CASRAGQGRGTDTQYF	TGTGCCAGCAGGGCCGGACAGGGACGGGGCACAGATACGCAGTATTTT
NA	TRBV7-2	TRBJ2-1	NA	CASSLASRSQPSYNEQFF	TGTGCCAGCAGCTTAGCGTCCCGATCCCAGCCCTCCTACAATGAGCAGTTCTTC
TRBD1	TRBV3-1	TRBJ2-7	NA	CASSQDADRDYEQYF	TGTGCCAGCAGCCAAGACGCCGACAGGGACTACGAGCAGTACTTC
NA	TRBV20-1	TRBJ2-1	NA	CSARPLGGRYNEQFF	TGCAGTGCTAGACCCTTGGGGGGCCGGTACAATGAGCAGTTCTTC
TRBD2	TRBV30	TRBJ2-7	NA	CAWSATSGRAYEQYF	TGTGCCTGGAGTGCCACTAGCGGGAGGGCGTACGAGCAGTACTTC
NA	TRBV11-2	TRBJ2-1	few	CASSYYRAHVPYNEQFF	TGTGCCAGCAGCTACTATCGGGCACACGTCCCCTACAATGAGCAGTTCTTC
NA	TRBV7-9	TRBJ1-2	NA	CASSIGTAPVSYGYTF	TGTGCCAGCAGCATCGGGACCGCTCCGGTTTCCTATGGCTACACCTTC
TRBD1	TRBV29-1	TRBJ1-2	few	CSARGRDRGTDYGYTF	TGCAGCGCCCGAGGCCGGGACAGGGGAACCGACTATGGCTACACCTTC
NA	TRBV20-1	TRBJ2-7	NA	CSARDQGRHEQYF	TGCAGTGCTAGAGATCAGGGTAGGCACGAGCAGTACTTC
NA	TRBV5-1	TRBJ2-2	few	CASRHSRGTGELFF	TGCGCCAGCAGGCACAGTAGGGGCACCGGGGAGCTGTTTTTT
TRBD1	TRBV20-1	TRBJ1-2	few	CSAGVEGAHYGYTF	TGCAGTGCTGGTGTGGAGGGGGCGCACTATGGCTACACCTTC
TRBD2	TRBV7-8	TRBJ2-1	few	CASSDPRAGGKNEQFF	TGTGCCAGCAGCGACCCACGGGCGGGAGGAAAGAATGAGCAGTTCTTC
TRBD1	TRBV7-2	TRBJ2-2	few	CASNPVRGLRTGELFF	TGTGCCAGCAATCCTGTTAGGGGGCTAAGGACCGGGGAGCTGTTTTTT
NA	TRBV4-2	TRBJ2-5	NA	CASSQDLAETQYF	TGTGCCAGCAGCCAAGATTTAGCAGAGACCCAGTACTTC
TRBD2	TRBV9	TRBJ2-3	few	CASSLTPGGDTQYF	TGTGCCAGCAGCCTAACCCCGGGAGGAGATACGCAGTATTTT
TRBD2	TRBV7-9	TRBJ2-5	NA	CASSHILAGQETQYF	TGTGCCAGCAGCCACATACTAGCGGGCCAAGAGACCCAGTACTTC
NA	TRBV20-1	TRBJ2-3	NA	CSARPLYTQYF	TGCAGTGCTAGACCGCTGTATACGCAGTATTTT